Listed here are 2 T cell receptor gamma chains from one sample, sequenced in a study of γδ T cells in repeated Plasmodium falciparum infection. Flow sorting of PBMC yielded separate Vgamma9/Vdelta2+ and Vdelta2-negative gammadelta T cell populations for bulk repertoire analysis. TCRdb re-called the multiplex PCR reads using CATT. The data contain about 30,000 gamma-chain clones, approximately 1.4% of them seen just once; the ten biggest clones take up less than 20%. Sequenced material: gamma-delta T cells from blood. The source is a pool of human donors (malaria-infected and uninfected, not separated).

A word on this clone: It differs at one base from a far larger clone, so likely a read error. Other nucleotide sequences in the sample specify the same CDR3. The J gene is uncalled and the V gene is TRGV9. CDR1 is GITISATS and CDR2 is ISYDGTV in the germline V gene (reference sequence). This CDR3 is 12 amino acids long. For the CDR3, the DNA is TGTGCCTTGTGGGAGGTGCAGGGAACGAAGCTCTTT. It translates to CALWEVQGTKLF.

This clone was counted only a few times. The likely explanation is a read error, given a far larger clone one base away. Distinct nucleotide sequences in the sample also encode this CDR3. The gene calls are TRGV3 and TRGJP2. The J gene is absent in TCRdb and was assigned here via DNA matching to germline. The length of the CDR3 is 14 residues. Germline CDR1 reads VTNTFY; CDR2 reads YDVSTARD (reference sequence). The CDR3 sequence: CATWEMRRDWIKTF. Here the CDR3 DNA reads TGCGCCACCTGGGAAATGCGTCGTGATTGGATCAAGACGTTT.